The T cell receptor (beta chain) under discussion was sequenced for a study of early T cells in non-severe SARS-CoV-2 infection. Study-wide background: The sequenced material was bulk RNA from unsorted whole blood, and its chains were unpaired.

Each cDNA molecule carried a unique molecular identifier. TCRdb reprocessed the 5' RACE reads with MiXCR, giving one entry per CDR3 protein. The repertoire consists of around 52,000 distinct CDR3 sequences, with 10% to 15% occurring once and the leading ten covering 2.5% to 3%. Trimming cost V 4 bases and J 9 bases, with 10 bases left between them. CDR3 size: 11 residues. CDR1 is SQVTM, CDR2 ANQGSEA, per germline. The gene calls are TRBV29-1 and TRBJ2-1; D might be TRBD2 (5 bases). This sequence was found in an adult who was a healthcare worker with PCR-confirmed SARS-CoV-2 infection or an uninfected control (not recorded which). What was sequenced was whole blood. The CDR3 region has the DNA TGCAGCGTTGCGAAACTAGGTGAGCAGTTCTTC. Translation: CSVAKLGEQFF.